This is a list of T cell receptor beta chains from one sample in a study of beta chain features in type 1 diabetes. Measured with immunoSEQ multiplex PCR; TCRdb has only the in-frame clones, and not every one. Of 240,000 or so clones detected, less than 35% appear once; the ten largest clones hold around 4%. Sequencing was carried out using central memory CD4+ T cells from blood. These TCRs come from a man aged 30-40 years in good health. CDR3s include the opening cysteine and the closing phenylalanine or tryptophan. A D gene is named only where the DNA matches it firmly. The size field is filled for only some rows; it gives once, few, many or a size class.

J	size	D	V	length	DNA	CDR3
TRBJ2-7	few	.	TRBV29-1	14	TGCAGCGTTCTCGACCCCGCCAAGGCCTACGAGCAGTACTTC	CSVLDPAKAYEQYF
TRBJ2-3	.	TRBD2	TRBV29-1	13	TGCAGCGTTACTAGCGGGAGAGTAGATACGCAGTATTTT	CSVTSGRVDTQYF
TRBJ2-3	few	.	TRBV7-2	14	TGTGCCAGCAGCCGGGACGGTGGCACAGATACGCAGTATTTT	CASSRDGGTDTQYF
TRBJ2-5	few	.	TRBV2	13	TGTGCCAGTCGCGGAGGGTACCAAGAGACCCAGTACTTC	CASRGGYQETQYF
TRBJ1-2	few	.	TRBV21-1	16	TGTGCCAGCAGCGGCCGACAGGGACAGGGAGGCTATGGCTACACCTTC	CASSGRQGQGGYGYTF
TRBJ2-3	.	.	TRBV2	13	TGTGCCAGTGTGGGAGGGGGAGCGAATACGCAGTATTTT	CASVGGGANTQYF
TRBJ1-1	.	TRBD1	TRBV29-1	16	TGCAGCGTGTCGGGACAGCTTAACTCCGCGAACACTGAAGCTTTCTTT	CSVSGQLNSANTEAFF
TRBJ2-5	.	.	TRBV6-5	14	TGTGCCAGCAGTCTGTCGGGACTCCTAGTCACCCAGTACTTC	CASSLSGLLVTQYF
TRBJ1-2	few	.	TRBV2	13	TGTGCCAGCAGTCTCAGGGGCAACTATGGCTACACCTTC	CASSLRGNYGYTF
TRBJ2-1	.	.	TRBV4-2	19	TGTGCCAGCAGCCAAGACTCGACTCGAACAGGCGGAGCGTTCAATGAGCAGTTCTTC	CASSQDSTRTGGAFNEQFF
TRBJ1-5	.	.	TRBV7-6	13	TGTGCCAGCAGCTTGGAGTACAATCAGCCCCAGCATTTT	CASSLEYNQPQHF
TRBJ2-7	.	TRBD2	TRBV7-2	17	TGTGCCAGCAGCTTCCGACTAGCGGGAGGGAGCTCCTACGAGCAGTACTTC	CASSFRLAGGSSYEQYF
TRBJ2-3	.	TRBD2	TRBV30	16	TGTGCCTGGAGTGGGTCTACCGGGGGGGGCCTAAATACGCAGTATTTT	CAWSGSTGGGLNTQYF
TRBJ1-3	.	.	TRBV30	14	TGTGCCTGGCGCCCCGGGAGAACTGGAAACACCATATATTTT	CAWRPGRTGNTIYF
TRBJ1-4	.	.	TRBV7-2	15	TGTGCCAGCAGCTTAGTACGGGGGGCGAATGAAAAACTGTTTTTT	CASSLVRGANEKLFF